The clone carrying this TCR beta chain has only a few counts. The antigen is unknown. Since a much larger clone is just one base distant, this may be a read error. The CDR3 totals 15 residues. Germline CDR1 reads DFQATT; CDR2 reads SNEGSKA (reference sequence). As to time point: longitudinal time-point 2. The record originates from a study of neurological immune-mediated disorders. Study-wide findings and caveats: Falling below healthy controls, multiple sclerosis showed the least TCR clonal expansion, while HTLV-1-associated myelopathy showed the most.

TCRdb re-called the 5' RACE reads through MiXCR, storing one row per CDR3 protein. The sample consists of roughly 98,000 distinct CDR3 sequences, 13% of them appearing once. The clonotype originates from a female donor with HTLV-1-associated myelopathy (HAM/TSP). This chain links TRBV20-1 with TRBJ1-4; possible D gene TRBD1, 5 bases. The sequenced sample was PBMCs. The CDR3 here is CGARYFRVNREKLFF. As DNA, the CDR3 is TGCGGTGCTAGATATTTCCGGGTCAACAGGGAAAAACTGTTTTTT.